This T cell receptor (beta chain) was sequenced for a study of CD8 T cells in ankylosing spondylitis. Notes on the study in general: A TCR beta motif of roughly 8 highly homologous variants appeared characteristic of ankylosing spondylitis blood. Clones linked to disease, bearing a CD8+ phenotype, were relatively rare in peripheral blood.

Construction of TCR beta libraries was performed using quantitative 5'-RACE with molecular barcodes. Via MiXCR, TCRdb re-called the 5' RACE reads, giving one row per CDR3 protein. The data show 500,000 or so distinct CDR3 sequences, approximately 5.3% seen once. The table lists this clonotype with many counts. Its specificity is unknown. Germline V gene data show CDR1 as MNHEY and CDR2 as SMNVEV (reference sequence). The CDR3 is 13 amino acids. Trimming took 5 bases from V and 5 from J, leaving 10 bases between them. The TCR originated in a male donor with ankylosing spondylitis. The V call is TRBV27, the J call TRBJ1-3; D ambiguous. Sequencing was carried out using blood, either unsorted or a sorted T cell fraction (not recorded which). The CDR3 protein is CASSPSRRNTIYF. As DNA, the CDR3 is TGTGCCAGCAGTCCCAGCCGGAGAAACACCATATATTTT.